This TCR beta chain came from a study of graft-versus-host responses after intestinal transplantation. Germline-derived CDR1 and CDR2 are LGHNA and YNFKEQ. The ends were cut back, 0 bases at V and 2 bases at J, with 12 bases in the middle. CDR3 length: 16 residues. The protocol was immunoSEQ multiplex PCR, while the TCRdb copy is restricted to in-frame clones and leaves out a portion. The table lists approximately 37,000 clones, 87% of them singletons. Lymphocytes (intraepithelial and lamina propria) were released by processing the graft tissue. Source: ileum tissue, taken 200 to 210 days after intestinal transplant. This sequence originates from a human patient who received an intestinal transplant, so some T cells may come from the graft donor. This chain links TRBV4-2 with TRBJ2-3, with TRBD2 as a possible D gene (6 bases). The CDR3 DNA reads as TGTGCCAGCAGCCAAGATCTCGGCGGGGACACAGATACGCAGTATTTT. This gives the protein CASSQDLGGDTDTQYF.